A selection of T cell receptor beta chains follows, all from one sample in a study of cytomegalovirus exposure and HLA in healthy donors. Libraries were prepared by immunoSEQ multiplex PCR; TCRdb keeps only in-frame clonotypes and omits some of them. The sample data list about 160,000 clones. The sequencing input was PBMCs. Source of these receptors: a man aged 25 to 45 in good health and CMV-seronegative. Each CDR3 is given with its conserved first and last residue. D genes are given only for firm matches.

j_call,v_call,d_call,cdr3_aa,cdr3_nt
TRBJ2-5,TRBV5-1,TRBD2,CASSLYGTRQETQYF,TGCGCCAGCAGCTTGTATGGGACTAGACAAGAGACCCAGTACTTC
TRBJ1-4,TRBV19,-,CASRKSGEAAGEKLFF,TGTGCCAGCAGAAAGTCCGGGGAGGCAGCGGGGGAAAAACTGTTTTTT
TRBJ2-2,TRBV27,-,CASSLYAGERYTGELFF,TGTGCCAGCAGTTTATATGCAGGGGAGAGATACACCGGGGAGCTGTTTTTT
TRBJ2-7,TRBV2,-,CASRLAQPYEQYF,TGTGCCAGCAGGCTCGCGCAACCCTACGAGCAGTACTTC
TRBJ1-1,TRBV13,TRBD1,CASSLRTGWTEAFF,TGTGCCAGCAGCCTTCGGACAGGGTGGACTGAAGCTTTCTTT
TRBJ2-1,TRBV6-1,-,CASSEYRSYNEQFF,TGTGCCAGCAGTGAATACAGATCCTACAATGAGCAGTTCTTC
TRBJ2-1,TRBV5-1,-,CASSLAASNEQFF,TGCGCCAGCAGCTTGGCCGCGTCCAATGAGCAGTTCTTC
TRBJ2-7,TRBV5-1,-,CASSLGAGYEQYF,TGCGCCAGCAGCTTGGGGGCGGGATACGAGCAGTACTTC
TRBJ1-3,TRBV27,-,CASSLSGSFWGDDTIYF,TGTGCCAGCAGTTTATCGGGTAGTTTTTGGGGGGATGACACCATATATTTT
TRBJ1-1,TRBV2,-,CASSGYSNTEAFF,TGTGCCAGCAGTGGGTACTCCAATACTGAAGCTTTCTTT
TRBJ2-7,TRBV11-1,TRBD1,CASSWGQGVYEQYF,TGTGCCAGCAGCTGGGGACAGGGGGTGTACGAGCAGTACTTC
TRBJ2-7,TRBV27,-,CASSLYRDSYEQYF,TGTGCCAGCAGTTTATACCGGGACTCCTACGAGCAGTACTTC
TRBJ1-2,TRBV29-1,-,CSVENVGGEGGSYTF,TGCAGCGTTGAAAACGTCGGTGGGGAGGGGGGAAGCTACACCTTC
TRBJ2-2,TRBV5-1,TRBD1,CASSPNQGANTGELFF,TGCGCCAGCAGCCCAAACCAGGGGGCCAACACCGGGGAGCTGTTTTTT
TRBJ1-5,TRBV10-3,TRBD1,CAISRTTGDGAAQHF,TGTGCCATCAGCCGCACTACAGGGGACGGGGCGGCCCAGCATTTT
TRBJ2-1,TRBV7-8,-,CASSNPWRSNEQFF,TGTGCCAGCAGCAATCCCTGGCGGTCCAATGAGCAGTTCTTC
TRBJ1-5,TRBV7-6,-,CASSFRGNQPQHF,TGTGCCAGCAGCTTTAGAGGCAATCAGCCCCAGCATTTT
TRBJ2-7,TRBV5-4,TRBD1,CASSLMDRGNYEQYF,TGTGCCAGCAGCTTAATGGACAGGGGGAACTACGAGCAGTACTTC
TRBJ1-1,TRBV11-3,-,CASSLGGRTNTEAFF,TGTGCCAGCAGCTTAGGTGGTAGAACGAACACTGAAGCTTTCTTT
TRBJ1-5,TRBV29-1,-,CSVFDSNSNQPQHF,TGCAGCGTTTTTGACAGTAATAGCAATCAGCCCCAGCATTTT
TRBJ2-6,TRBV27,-,CASSPTGANVLTF,TGTGCCAGCAGTCCTACTGGGGCCAACGTCCTGACTTTC
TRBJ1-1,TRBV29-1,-,CSVDDLHRTEAFF,TGCAGCGTTGACGACTTGCACCGCACTGAAGCTTTCTTT
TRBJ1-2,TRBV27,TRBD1,CASEIPRGQGYGYTF,TGTGCCAGCGAAATTCCCAGGGGGCAGGGATATGGCTACACCTTC
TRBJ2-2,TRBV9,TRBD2,CASSVGTSGYYTGELFF,TGTGCCAGCAGCGTAGGGACTAGCGGGTACTACACCGGGGAGCTGTTTTTT
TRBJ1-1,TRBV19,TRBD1,CASRRDRDQDTEAFF,TGTGCCAGTAGACGCGACAGGGACCAGGACACTGAAGCTTTCTTT
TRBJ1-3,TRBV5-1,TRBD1,CASSNRGQTGNTIYF,TGCGCCAGCAGTAACAGGGGTCAGACTGGAAACACCATATATTTT
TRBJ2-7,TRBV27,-,CASSFGQTPLYEQYF,TGTGCCAGCAGTTTCGGACAGACACCCCTCTACGAGCAGTACTTC
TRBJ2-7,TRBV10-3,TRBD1,CAISRQGSYEQYF,TGTGCCATCAGTAGACAGGGCTCCTACGAGCAGTACTTC
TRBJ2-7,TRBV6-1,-,CASRETLSSYEQYF,TGTGCCAGCAGGGAGACCCTGAGCTCCTACGAGCAGTACTTC
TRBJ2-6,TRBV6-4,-,CASSEERAGANVLTF,TGTGCCAGCAGTGAGGAGCGTGCCGGGGCCAACGTCCTGACTTTC
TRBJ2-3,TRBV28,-,CASSPISSTDTQYF,TGTGCCAGCAGTCCAATAAGCTCCACAGATACGCAGTATTTT
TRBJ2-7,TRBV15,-,CATSRDPGATYEQYF,TGTGCCACCAGCAGAGATCCGGGAGCAACCTACGAGCAGTACTTC
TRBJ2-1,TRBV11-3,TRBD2,CASSLGTSGSIEQFF,TGTGCCAGCAGCCTCGGGACTAGCGGGAGCATTGAGCAGTTCTTC
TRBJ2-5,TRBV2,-,CASRVRGQETQYF,TGTGCCAGCAGGGTTAGGGGTCAAGAGACCCAGTACTTC
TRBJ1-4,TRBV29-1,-,CSVAGGRSEKLFF,TGCAGCGTTGCGGGGGGGCGAAGCGAAAAACTGTTTTTT
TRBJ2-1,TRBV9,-,CASGDRDSYNEQFF,TGTGCCAGCGGCGACCGGGACTCCTACAATGAGCAGTTCTTC
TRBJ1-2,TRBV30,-,CACPQGGTYGYTF,TGTGCCTGCCCCCAGGGCGGAACCTATGGCTACACCTTC
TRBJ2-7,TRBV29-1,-,CSVNLPSGPEQYF,TGCAGCGTCAACTTGCCATCAGGTCCCGAGCAGTACTTC
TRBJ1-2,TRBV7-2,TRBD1,CASSADTGTGARNGYAF,TGTGCCAGCAGCGCAGACACCGGGACAGGGGCGCGCAATGGCTACGCCTTC
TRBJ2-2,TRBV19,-,CASSGSVNTGELFF,TGTGCCAGTAGTGGTTCAGTGAACACCGGGGAGCTGTTTTTT